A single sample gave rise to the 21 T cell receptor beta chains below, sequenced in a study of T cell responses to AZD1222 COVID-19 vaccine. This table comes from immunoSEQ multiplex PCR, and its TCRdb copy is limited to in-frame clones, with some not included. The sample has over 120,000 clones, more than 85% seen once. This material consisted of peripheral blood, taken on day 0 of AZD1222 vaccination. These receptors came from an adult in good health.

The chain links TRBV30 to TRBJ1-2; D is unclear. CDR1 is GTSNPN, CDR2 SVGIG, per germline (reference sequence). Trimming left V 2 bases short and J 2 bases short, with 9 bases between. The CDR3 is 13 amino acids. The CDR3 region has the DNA TGTGCCTGGAGTCCGTCCGGCAACTATGGCTACACCTTC. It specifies CAWSPSGNYGYTF. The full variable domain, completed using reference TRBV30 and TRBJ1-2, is SQTIHQWPATLVQPVGSPLSLECTVEGTSNPNLYWYRQAAGRGLQLLFYSVGIGQISSEVPQNLSASRPQDRQFILSSKKLLLSDSGFYLCAWSPSGNYGYTFGSGTRLTVV.

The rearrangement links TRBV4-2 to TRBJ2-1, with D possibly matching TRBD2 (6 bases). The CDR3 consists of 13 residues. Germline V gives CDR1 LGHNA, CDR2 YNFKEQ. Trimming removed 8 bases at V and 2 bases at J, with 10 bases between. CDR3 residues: CASATGAYNEQFF. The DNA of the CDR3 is TGTGCCAGCGCGACGGGGGCCTACAATGAGCAGTTCTTC.

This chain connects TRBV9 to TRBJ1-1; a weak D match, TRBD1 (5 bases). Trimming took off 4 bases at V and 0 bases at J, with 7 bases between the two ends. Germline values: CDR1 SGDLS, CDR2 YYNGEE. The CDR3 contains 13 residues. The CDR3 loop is CASSRQMNTEAFF. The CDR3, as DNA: TGTGCCAGCAGCAGACAGATGAACACTGAAGCTTTCTTT.

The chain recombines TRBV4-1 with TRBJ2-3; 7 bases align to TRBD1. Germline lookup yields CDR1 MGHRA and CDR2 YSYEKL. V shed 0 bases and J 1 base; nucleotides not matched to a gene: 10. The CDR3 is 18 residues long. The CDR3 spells CASSQDPGRGIRTDTQYF. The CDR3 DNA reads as TGCGCCAGCAGCCAAGACCCTGGCAGGGGGATTCGCACAGATACGCAGTATTTT.

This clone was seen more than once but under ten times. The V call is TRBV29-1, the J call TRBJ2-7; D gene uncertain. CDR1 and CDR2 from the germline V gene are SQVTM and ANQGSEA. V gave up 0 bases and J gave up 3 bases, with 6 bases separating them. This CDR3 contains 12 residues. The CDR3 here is CSVEDKDYEQYF. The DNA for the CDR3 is TGCAGCGTTGAAGACAAGGACTACGAGCAGTACTTC.

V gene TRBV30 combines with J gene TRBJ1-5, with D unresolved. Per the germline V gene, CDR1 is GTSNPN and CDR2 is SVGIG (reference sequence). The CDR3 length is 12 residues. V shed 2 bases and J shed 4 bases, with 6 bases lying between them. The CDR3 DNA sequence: TGTGCCTGGAGTAGGGATAATCAGCCCCAGCATTTT. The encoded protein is CAWSRDNQPQHF.

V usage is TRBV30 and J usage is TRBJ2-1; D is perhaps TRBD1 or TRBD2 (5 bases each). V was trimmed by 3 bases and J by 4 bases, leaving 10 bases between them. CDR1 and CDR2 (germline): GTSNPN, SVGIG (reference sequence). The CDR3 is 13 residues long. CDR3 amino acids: CAWRPGPYNEQFF. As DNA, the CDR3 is TGTGCCTGGAGACCGGGACCATACAATGAGCAGTTCTTC. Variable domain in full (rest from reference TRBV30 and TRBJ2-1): SQTIHQWPATLVQPVGSPLSLECTVEGTSNPNLYWYRQAAGRGLQLLFYSVGIGQISSEVPQNLSASRPQDRQFILSSKKLLLSDSGFYLCAWRPGPYNEQFFGPGTRLTVL.

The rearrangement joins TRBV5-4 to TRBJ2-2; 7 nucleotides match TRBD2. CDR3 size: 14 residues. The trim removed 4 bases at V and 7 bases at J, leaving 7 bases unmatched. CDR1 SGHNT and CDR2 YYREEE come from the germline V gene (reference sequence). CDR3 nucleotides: TGTGCCAGCAGCAGCTGGGGAGGGGACGGGGAGCTGTTTTTT. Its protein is CASSSWGGDGELFF.

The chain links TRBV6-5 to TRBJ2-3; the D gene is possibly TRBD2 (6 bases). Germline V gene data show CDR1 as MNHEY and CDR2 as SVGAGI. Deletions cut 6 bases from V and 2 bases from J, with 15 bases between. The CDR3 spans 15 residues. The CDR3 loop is CASSRSGTFTDTQYF. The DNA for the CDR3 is TGTGCCAGCAGCCGCTCCGGGACTTTCACAGATACGCAGTATTTT.

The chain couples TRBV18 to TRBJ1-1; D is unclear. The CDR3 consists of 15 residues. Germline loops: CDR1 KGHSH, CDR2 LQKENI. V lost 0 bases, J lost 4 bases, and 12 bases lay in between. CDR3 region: CASSPPPGWSTEAFF. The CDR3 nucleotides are TGTGCCAGCTCACCACCCCCGGGATGGAGCACTGAAGCTTTCTTT. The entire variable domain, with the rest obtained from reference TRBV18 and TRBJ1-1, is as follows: NAGVMQNPRHLVRRRGQEARLRCSPMKGHSHVYWYRQLPEEGLKFMVYLQKENIIDESGMPKERFSAEFPKEGPSILRIQQVVRGDSAAYFCASSPPPGWSTEAFFGQGTRLTVV.

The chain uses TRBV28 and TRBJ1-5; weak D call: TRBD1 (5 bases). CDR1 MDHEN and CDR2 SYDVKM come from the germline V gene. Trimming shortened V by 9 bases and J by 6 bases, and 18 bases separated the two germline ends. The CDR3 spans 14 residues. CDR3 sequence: CASRDGGGSQPQHF. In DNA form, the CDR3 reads TGTGCCAGTCGGGACGGGGGGGGAAGTCAGCCCCAGCATTTT.

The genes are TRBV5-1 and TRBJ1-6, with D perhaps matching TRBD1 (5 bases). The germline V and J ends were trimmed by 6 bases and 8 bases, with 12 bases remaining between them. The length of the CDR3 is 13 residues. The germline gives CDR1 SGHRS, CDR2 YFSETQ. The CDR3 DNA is TGCGCCAGCAAGGGGCTAGAGGATTCACCCCTCCACTTT. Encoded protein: CASKGLEDSPLHF.

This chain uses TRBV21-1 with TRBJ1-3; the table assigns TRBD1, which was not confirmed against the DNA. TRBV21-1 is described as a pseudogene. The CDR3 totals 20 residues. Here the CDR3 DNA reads TGTGCCAGCAGCAAGGTTCCGGGACAGGCACATGAAACCTCTGGAAACACCATATATTTT. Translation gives CASSKVPGQAHETSGNTIYF.

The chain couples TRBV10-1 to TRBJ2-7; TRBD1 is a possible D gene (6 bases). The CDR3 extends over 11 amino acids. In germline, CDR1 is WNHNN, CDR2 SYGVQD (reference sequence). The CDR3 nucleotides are TGCGCTAAAGGTGGACAGTACGAGCAGTACTTC. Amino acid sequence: CAKGGQYEQYF.

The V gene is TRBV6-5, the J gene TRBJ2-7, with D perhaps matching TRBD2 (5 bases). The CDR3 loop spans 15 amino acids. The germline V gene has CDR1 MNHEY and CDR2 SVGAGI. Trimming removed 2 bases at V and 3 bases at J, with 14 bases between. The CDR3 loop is CASSYNWGDGYEQYF. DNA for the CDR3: TGTGCCAGCAGTTACAATTGGGGAGATGGCTACGAGCAGTACTTC.

CDR3 in amino acids: CASSEVNPLTEAFF. CDR3 in DNA: TGTGCCAGCAGTGAAGTTAACCCCCTCACTGAAGCTTTCTTT. The chain joins TRBV2 to TRBJ1-1, with D hard to call. The CDR3 runs to 14 residues. CDR1 and CDR2 (germline): SNHLY, FYNNEI. The ends were cut back, 1 base at V and 4 bases at J, with 10 bases in the middle.

The CDR3 sequence: CASSLPEQGSRYGYTF. DNA for the CDR3: TGTGCCAGCAGCTTACCTGAACAGGGGAGTCGGTATGGCTACACCTTC. The chain employs TRBV5-4 and TRBJ1-2; 7 bases match TRBD1. Per germline, CDR1 SGHNT and CDR2 YYREEE (reference sequence). This CDR3 contains 16 residues. Trimming took 2 bases from V and 5 from J; bases not matched to a gene: 12. Full variable domain (missing parts from reference TRBV5-4 and TRBJ1-2): ETGVTQSPTHLIKTRGQQVTLRCSSQSGHNTVSWYQQALGQGPQFIFQYYREEENGRGNFPPRFSGLQFPNYSSELNVNALELDDSALYLCASSLPEQGSRYGYTFGSGTRLTVV.

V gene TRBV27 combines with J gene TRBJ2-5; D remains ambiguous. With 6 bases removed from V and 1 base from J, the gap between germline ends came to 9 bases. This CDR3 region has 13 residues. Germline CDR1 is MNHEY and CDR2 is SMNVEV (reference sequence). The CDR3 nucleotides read TGTGCCAGCAGAAGACGCCTCCAAGAGACCCAGTACTTC. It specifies CASRRRLQETQYF.

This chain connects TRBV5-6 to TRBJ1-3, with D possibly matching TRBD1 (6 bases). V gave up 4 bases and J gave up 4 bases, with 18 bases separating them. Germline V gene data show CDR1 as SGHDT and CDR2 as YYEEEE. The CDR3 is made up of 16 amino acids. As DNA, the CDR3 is TGTGCCAGCAGCCATAGAAGGACAGATCTCGGAAACACCATATATTTT. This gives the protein CASSHRRTDLGNTIYF.

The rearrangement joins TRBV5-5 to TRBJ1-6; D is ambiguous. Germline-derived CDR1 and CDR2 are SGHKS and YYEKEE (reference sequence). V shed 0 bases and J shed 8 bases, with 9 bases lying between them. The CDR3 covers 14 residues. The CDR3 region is CASSLVVGHSPLHF. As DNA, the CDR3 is TGTGCCAGCAGCTTGGTGGTTGGGCATTCACCCCTCCACTTT.

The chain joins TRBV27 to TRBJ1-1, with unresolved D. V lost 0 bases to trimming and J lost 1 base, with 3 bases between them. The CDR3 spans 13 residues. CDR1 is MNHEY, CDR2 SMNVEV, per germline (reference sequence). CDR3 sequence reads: CASSLSTNTEAFF. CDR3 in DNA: TGTGCCAGCAGTTTATCGACGAACACTGAAGCTTTCTTT.